This T cell receptor (beta chain) came from a study of T cells in narcolepsy (dated by TCRdb to the late 2010s). Background on the whole study: The study enrolled patients with narcolepsy type 1 or type 2 (NT1, NT2) together with healthy control donors. To look for autoreactive T cells in narcolepsy patients that target self-antigens of hypocretin neurons (hypocretin, TRIB2), the study used TCR Vbeta sequencing to follow clonotypes in blood and CSF.

The method behind the library was the immunoSEQ multiplex PCR assay. The clones in this table, taken by TCRdb from immuneACCESS, are in-frame only. Not every clone is retained; where verified, under half of the shortfall comes from an unresolved V gene, and the cause of the rest is unknown. The sample table lists about 32,000 clones, roughly 83% of them with a count of one. Under 1.2% of the sample comes from the top ten. Reading the germline V gene gives CDR1 MDHEN and CDR2 SYDVKM. The CDR3 has 14 amino acids, counting the end cysteine and phenylalanine. The DNA shown is the 42-base CDR3, in frame from base 1. Germline trimming: 4 bases from V, 6 bases from J; junction bases outside gene matches: 4. On this clone itself: Its antigen has not been determined. Nothing much larger sits one base from this clone, and base qualities are not available.

Study-wide conclusions, independent of this receptor: Certain blood memory CD4+ repertoires from patients and controls had no sequences that matched autoreactive T cell clones. Autoreactive clonotypes were reported to be detected serially in the blood of the same patients and of different patients, but not in the blood of healthy controls. Numbers of sequenced blood memory CD4+ clonotypes were comparable, with averages of about 37,000 in patients and approximately 30,000 in controls. HCRT-specific and TRIB2-specific autoreactive clonotypes were highlighted in plots that compared CD4+ T cell clonotypes in CSF versus blood from the same patient.

For TCR Vbeta sequencing, memory CD4+ T cells were sorted ex vivo from the peripheral blood of narcolepsy patients and healthy controls. The origin of this receptor is a human donor with narcolepsy. Recombination connected TRBV28 to TRBJ1-5, with 9 central nucleotides matching TRBD1. Sample: CD45RA- memory CD4+ T cells from PBMCs. The cell subset or site label of this sample denotes: memory T cells sorted ex vivo from peripheral blood. The CDR3 protein sequence reads: CASSSGTGLQPQHF. The DNA reads as follows: TGTGCCAGCAGTTCCGGGACAGGGCTTCAGCCCCAGCATTTT. Full variable domain (CDR3 extended with the reference TRBV28 and TRBJ1-5 proteins): DVKVTQSSRYLVKRTGEKVFLECVQDMDHENMFWYRQDPGLGLRLIYFSYDVKMKEKGDIPEGYSVSREKKERFSLILESASTNQTSMYLCASSSGTGLQPQHFGDGTRLSIL.